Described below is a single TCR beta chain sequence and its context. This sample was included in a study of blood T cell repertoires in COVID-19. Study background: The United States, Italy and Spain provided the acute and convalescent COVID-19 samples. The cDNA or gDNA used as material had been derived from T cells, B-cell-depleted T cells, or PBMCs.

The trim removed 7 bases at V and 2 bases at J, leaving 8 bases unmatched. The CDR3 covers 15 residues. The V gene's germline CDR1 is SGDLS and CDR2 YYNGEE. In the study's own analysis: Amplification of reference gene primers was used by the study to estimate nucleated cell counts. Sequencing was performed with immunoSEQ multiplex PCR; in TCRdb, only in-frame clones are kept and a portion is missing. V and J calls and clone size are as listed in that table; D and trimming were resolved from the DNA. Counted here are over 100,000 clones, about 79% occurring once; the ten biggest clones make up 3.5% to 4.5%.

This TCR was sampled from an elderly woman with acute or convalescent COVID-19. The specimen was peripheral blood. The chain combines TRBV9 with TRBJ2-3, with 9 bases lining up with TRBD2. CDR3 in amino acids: CASRGGRADTDTQYF. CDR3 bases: TGTGCCAGCCGGGGCGGGAGGGCCGACACAGATACGCAGTATTTT.